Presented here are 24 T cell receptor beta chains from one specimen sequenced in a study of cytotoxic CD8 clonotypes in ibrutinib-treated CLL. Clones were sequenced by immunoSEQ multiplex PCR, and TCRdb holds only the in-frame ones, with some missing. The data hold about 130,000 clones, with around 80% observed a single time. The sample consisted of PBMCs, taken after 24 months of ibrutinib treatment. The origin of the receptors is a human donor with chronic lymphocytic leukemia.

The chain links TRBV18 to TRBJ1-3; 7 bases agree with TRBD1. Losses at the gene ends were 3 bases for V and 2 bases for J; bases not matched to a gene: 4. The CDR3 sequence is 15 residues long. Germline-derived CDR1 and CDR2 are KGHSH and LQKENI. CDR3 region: CASSPRQGAGNTIYF. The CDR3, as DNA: TGTGCCAGCTCACCGAGACAGGGCGCTGGAAACACCATATATTTT.

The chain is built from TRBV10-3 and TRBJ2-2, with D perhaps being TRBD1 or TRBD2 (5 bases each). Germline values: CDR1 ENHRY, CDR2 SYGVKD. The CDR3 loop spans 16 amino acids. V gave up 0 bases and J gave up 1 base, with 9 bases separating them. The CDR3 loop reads CAISESYGGNTGELFF. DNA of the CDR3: TGTGCCATCAGTGAGTCTTATGGGGGGAACACCGGGGAGCTGTTTTTT.

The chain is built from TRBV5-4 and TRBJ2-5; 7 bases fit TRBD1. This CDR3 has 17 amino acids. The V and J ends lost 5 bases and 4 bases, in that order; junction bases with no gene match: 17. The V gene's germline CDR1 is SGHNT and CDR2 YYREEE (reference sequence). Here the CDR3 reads CASSPSGQWPAGETQYF. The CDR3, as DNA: TGTGCCAGCAGTCCTTCGGGACAGTGGCCTGCCGGAGAGACCCAGTACTTC.

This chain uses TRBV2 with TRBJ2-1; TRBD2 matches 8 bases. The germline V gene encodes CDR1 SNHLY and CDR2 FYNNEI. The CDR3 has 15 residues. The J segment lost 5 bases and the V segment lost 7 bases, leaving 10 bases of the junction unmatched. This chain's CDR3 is CASKPGGGSHNEQFF. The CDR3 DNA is TGTGCCAGCAAGCCGGGGGGGGGATCCCACAATGAGCAGTTCTTC.

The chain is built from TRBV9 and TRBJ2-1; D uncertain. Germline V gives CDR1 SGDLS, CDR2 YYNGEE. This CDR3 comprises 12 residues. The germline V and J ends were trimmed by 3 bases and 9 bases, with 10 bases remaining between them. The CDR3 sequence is CASSDPRPEQFF. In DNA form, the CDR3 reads TGTGCCAGCAGCGACCCTAGGCCTGAGCAGTTCTTC.

This chain's CDR3 is CASSSREWPQYF. The CDR3, as DNA: TGTGCCAGCAGTTCCCGAGAGTGGCCGCAGTACTTC. V gene TRBV6-5 combines with J gene TRBJ2-7, with D unresolved. The CDR3 totals 12 residues. Trimming removed 4 bases at V and 9 bases at J, with 13 bases between. Germline V gene data show CDR1 as MNHEY and CDR2 as SVGAGI.

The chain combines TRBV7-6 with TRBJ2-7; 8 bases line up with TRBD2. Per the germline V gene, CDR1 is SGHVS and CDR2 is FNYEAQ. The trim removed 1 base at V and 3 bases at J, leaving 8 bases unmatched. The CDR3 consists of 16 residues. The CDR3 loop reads CASSLGRPGGYYEQYF. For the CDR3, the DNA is TGTGCCAGCAGCTTAGGTAGGCCGGGAGGGTACTACGAGCAGTACTTC. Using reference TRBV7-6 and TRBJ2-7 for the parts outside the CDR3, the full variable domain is GAGVSQSPRYKVTKRGQDVALRCDPISGHVSLYWYRQALGQGPEFLTYFNYEAQQDKSGLPNDRFSAERPEGSISTLTIQRTEQRDSAMYRCASSLGRPGGYYEQYFGPGTRLTVT.

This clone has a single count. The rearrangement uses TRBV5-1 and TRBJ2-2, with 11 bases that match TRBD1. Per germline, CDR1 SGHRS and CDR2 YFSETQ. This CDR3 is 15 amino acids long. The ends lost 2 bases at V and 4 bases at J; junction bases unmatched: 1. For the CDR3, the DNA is TGCGCCAGCAGCTTCGGGACAGGGGGCACCGGGGAGCTGTTTTTT. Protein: CASSFGTGGTGELFF.

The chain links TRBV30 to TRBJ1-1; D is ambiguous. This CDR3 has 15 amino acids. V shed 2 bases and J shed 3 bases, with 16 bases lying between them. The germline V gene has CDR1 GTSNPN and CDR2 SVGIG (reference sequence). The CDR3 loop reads CAWSRNGVGDTEAFF. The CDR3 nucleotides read TGTGCCTGGAGTAGGAATGGGGTTGGGGACACTGAAGCTTTCTTT.

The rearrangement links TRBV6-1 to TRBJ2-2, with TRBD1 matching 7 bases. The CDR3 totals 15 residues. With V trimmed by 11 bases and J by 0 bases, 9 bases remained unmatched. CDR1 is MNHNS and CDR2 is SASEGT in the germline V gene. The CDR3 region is CAVSLRGTNTGELFF. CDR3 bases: TGTGCCGTATCTCTCAGGGGGACGAACACCGGGGAGCTGTTTTTT.

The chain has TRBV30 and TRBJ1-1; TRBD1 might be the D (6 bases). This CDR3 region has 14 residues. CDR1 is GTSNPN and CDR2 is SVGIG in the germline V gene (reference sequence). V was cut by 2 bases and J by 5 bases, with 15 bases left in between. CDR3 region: CAWSPYVGGTEAFF. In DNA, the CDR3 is TGTGCCTGGAGTCCCTATGTAGGGGGAACTGAAGCTTTCTTT.

CDR3 residues: CASSPTGRGQPQHF. As DNA, the CDR3 is TGTGCCAGCAGCCCGACAGGACGAGGACAGCCCCAGCATTTT. This sequence joins TRBV7-3 and TRBJ1-5; perhaps TRBD1 as D (6 bases). V lost 5 bases, J lost 7 bases, and 15 bases lay in between. Germline V gives CDR1 SGHTA, CDR2 FQGTGA. The CDR3 has 14 residues.

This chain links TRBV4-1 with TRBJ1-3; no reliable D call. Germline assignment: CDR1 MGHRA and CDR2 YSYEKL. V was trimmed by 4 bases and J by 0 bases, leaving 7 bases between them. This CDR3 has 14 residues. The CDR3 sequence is CASSRPSSGNTIYF. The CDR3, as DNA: TGCGCCAGCAGCCGGCCGAGCTCTGGAAACACCATATATTTT.

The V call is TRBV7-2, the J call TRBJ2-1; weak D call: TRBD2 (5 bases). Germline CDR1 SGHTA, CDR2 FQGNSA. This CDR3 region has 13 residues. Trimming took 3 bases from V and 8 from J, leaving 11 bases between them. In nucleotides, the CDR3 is TGTGCCAGCAGCTTCCGAGAGGGAGATGAGCAGTTCTTC. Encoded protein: CASSFREGDEQFF.

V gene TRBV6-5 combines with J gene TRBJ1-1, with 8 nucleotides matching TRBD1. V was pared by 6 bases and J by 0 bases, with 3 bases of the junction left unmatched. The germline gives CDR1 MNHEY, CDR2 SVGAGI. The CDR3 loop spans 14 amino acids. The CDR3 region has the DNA TGTGCCAGCAGCCAACAGGGGGTGAACACTGAAGCTTTCTTT. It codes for CASSQQGVNTEAFF.

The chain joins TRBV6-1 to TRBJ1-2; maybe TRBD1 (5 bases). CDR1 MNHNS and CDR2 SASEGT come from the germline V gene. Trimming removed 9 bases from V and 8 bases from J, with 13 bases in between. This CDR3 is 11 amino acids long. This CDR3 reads CASSWGEGYTF. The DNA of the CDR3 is TGTGCCAGTTCCTGGGGGGAAGGCTACACCTTC.

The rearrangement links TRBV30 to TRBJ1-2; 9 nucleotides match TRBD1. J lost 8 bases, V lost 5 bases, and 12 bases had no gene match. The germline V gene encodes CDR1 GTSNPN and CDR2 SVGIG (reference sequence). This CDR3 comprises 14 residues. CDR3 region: CAWVPGQGTRGYTF. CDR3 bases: TGTGCCTGGGTTCCGGGACAGGGTACGCGAGGCTACACCTTC.

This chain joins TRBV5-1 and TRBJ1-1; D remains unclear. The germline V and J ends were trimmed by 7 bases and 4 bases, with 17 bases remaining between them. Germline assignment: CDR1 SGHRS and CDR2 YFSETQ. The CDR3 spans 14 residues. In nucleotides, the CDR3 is TGCGCCAGCCGTGAGGGTTATATCGGCACTGAAGCTTTCTTT. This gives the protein CASREGYIGTEAFF.

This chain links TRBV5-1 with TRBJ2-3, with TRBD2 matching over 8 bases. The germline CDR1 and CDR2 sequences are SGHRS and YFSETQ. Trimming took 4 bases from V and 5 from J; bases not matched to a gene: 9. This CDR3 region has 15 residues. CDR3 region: CASSAGLVKGDTQYF. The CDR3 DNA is TGCGCCAGCAGCGCGGGACTAGTAAAGGGAGATACGCAGTATTTT.

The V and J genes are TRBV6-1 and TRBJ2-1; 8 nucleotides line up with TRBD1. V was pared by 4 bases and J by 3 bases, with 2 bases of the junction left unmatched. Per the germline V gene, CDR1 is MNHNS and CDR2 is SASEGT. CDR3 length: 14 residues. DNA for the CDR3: TGTGCCAGCAGTGGACAGGGGCTCTACAATGAGCAGTTCTTC. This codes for CASSGQGLYNEQFF.

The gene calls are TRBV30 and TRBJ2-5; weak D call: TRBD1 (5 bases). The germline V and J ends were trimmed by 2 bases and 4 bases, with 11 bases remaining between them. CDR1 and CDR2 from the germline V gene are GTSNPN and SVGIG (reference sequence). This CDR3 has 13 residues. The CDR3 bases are TGTGCCTGGAGTACAGGCGCTCCAGAGACCCAGTACTTC. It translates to CAWSTGAPETQYF.

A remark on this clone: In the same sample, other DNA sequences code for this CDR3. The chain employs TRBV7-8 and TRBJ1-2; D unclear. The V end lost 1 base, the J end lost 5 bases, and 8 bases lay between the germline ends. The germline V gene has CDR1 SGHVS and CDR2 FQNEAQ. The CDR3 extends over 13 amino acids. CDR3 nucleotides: TGTGCCAGCAGCTTAGGGGTGGGGTATGGCTACACCTTC. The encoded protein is CASSLGVGYGYTF.

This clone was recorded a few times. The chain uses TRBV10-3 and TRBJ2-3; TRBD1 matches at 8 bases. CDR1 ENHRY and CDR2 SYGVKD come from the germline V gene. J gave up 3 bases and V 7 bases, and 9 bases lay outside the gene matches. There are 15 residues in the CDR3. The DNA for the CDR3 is TGTGCCATCAAAGCGGCGGACAGGGCTACAGATACGCAGTATTTT. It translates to CAIKAADRATDTQYF.

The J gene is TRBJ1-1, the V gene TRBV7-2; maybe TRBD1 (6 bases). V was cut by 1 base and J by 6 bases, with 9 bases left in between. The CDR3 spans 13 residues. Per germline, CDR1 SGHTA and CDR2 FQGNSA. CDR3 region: CASSLVQGSEAFF. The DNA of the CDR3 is TGTGCCAGCAGCTTAGTACAGGGCTCTGAAGCTTTCTTT.